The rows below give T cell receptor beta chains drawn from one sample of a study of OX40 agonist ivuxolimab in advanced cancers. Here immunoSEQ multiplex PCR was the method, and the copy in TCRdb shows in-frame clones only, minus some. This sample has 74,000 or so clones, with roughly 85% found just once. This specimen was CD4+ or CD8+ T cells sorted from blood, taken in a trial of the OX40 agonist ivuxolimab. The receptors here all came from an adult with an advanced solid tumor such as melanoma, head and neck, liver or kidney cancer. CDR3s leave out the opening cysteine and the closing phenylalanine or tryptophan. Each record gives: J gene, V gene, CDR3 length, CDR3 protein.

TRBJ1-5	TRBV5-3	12	ASSLEGSNQPQH
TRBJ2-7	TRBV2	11	ASVRDRGAEQY
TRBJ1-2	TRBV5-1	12	ASRSTRDNYGYT
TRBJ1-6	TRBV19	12	ASSIEEGDSPLH
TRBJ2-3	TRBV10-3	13	AISEFIGGKDTQY
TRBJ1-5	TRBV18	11	ASSAAGIGPQH
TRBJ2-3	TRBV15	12	ATSKGGSTDTQY
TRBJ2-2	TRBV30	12	AWRSRMDTGELF
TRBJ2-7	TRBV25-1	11	ASSFTGVNEQY
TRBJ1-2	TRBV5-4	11	ASSLRGDYGYT
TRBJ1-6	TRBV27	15	ASSLDYRGRYNSPLH
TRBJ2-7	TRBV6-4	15	ASSDEGTWDISYEQY
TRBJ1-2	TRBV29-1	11	SVLDRAIYGYT
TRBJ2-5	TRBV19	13	ASSTSGQGEQTQY
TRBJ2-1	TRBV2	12	ASNRQGSYNEQF
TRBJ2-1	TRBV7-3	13	ASSLSGSEHNEQF
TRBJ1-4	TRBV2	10	ASSPRHEKLF
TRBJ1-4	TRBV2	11	ASRELRREKLF
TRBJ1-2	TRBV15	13	ATSPSQGGDYGYT
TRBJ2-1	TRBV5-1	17	ASSPTILSKGIIYNEQF
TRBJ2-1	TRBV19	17	ASSQTTSGRPGTYNEQF
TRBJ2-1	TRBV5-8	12	ASSTPSIFGEQF